This passage covers 10 T cell receptor beta chains from one sample sequenced in a study of glioma-infiltrating T cells after dendritic cell vaccination. Only in-frame clones appear in the TCRdb table, and some are missing; sequencing was by immunoSEQ multiplex PCR. Of about 38,000 clones in the sample, 70% to 85% are singletons; the top ten hold about 7.8%. Sequencing was performed on blood, taken before dendritic cell vaccination. The receptors here all came from a human donor with glioblastoma.

This clone occurred a few times. The chain uses TRBV7-5 and TRBJ2-2; the D segment call TRBD2 is taken from the table without a DNA check. TRBV7-5 is given as a pseudogene. CDR3 length: 15 residues. The CDR3 reads CASSYGGGLTGELFF. The CDR3 bases are TGTGCCAGCAGCTACGGGGGGGGTCTCACCGGGGAGCTGTTTTTT.

The chain recombines TRBV7-3 with TRBJ2-5; TRBD2 aligns across 13 bases. V lost 5 bases, J lost 3 bases, and 9 bases stayed unmatched. Germline lookup yields CDR1 SGHTA and CDR2 FQGTGA. The CDR3 runs to 17 residues. In DNA, the CDR3 is TGTGCCAGCAGCCCACGGACTAGCGGGGGACAAAAAGAGACCCAGTACTTC. The encoded protein is CASSPRTSGGQKETQYF.

The V gene is TRBV30, the J gene TRBJ2-1; 10 nucleotides align to TRBD1. The CDR3 length is 15 residues. After removal of 1 base from V and 8 bases from J, the junction contained 8 bases not matched to a gene. The germline CDR1 and CDR2 sequences are GTSNPN and SVGIG (reference sequence). CDR3 coding DNA: TGTGCCTGGAGTGAGACAGGGGGCAGTGGGGATGAGCAGTTCTTC. It specifies CAWSETGGSGDEQFF.

The chain employs TRBV9 and TRBJ2-5; TRBD1 agrees at 7 bases. There are 15 residues in the CDR3. From germline, CDR1 is SGDLS and CDR2 YYNGEE. V trimming: 4 bases; J trimming: 2 bases; junction bases outside the gene matches: 8. The CDR3 loop reads CASSSTGAEQETQYF. DNA of the CDR3: TGTGCCAGCAGCTCCACAGGGGCGGAACAAGAGACCCAGTACTTC.

The chain recombines TRBV19 with TRBJ2-3; tentative D call: TRBD2 (7 bases). The CDR3 totals 16 residues. Trimming shortened V by 6 bases and J by 2 bases, and 18 bases separated the two germline ends. Germline loops: CDR1 LNHDA, CDR2 SQIVND (reference sequence). CDR3 DNA: TGTGCCAGTAGCCTTAGGGCGGGGGCCGTCACAGATACGCAGTATTTT. It encodes CASSLRAGAVTDTQYF.

The count of this clone is one. The rearrangement links TRBV11-3 to TRBJ2-5, with TRBD2 matching over 9 bases. The junction had 6 bases not matched to a gene; V was cut back by 2 bases and J by 5 bases. The CDR3 sequence is 15 residues long. Germline CDR1 reads SGHNT; CDR2 reads YENEEA. The CDR3 sequence is CASSLYAGGSETQYF. Written as DNA, the CDR3 is TGTGCCAGCAGCTTATATGCGGGGGGGTCGGAGACCCAGTACTTC.

This clone was seen only a few times. J is TRBJ2-5 and V is TRBV4-2, with D perhaps matching TRBD1 (6 bases). The J call may be in error: the DNA end matches TRBJ2-7 better. The germline V gene has CDR1 LGHNA and CDR2 YNFKEQ. There are 17 residues in the CDR3. The CDR3 sequence: CASSRQPTQGLTYEQYF. For the CDR3, the DNA is TGTGCCAGCAGCCGACAGCCCACACAGGGCTTGACCTACGAGCAGTACTTC.

This chain joins TRBV10-3 and TRBJ2-2; D possibly corresponds to TRBD2 (6 bases). The CDR3 sequence is 15 residues long. In germline, CDR1 is ENHRY, CDR2 SYGVKD. The V end was cut by 4 bases, the J end by 1 base, with 10 bases between. This CDR3 reads CAISVVGGNTGELFF. CDR3 DNA: TGTGCCATCAGTGTGGTCGGGGGGAACACCGGGGAGCTGTTTTTT.

The rearrangement uses TRBV6-4 and TRBJ1-2, with D tentatively TRBD1 (6 bases). The V end lost 2 bases, the J end lost 6 bases, and 16 bases lay between the germline ends. The CDR3 spans 15 residues. Germline V gene lookup returns CDR1 MRHNA and CDR2 SNTAGT. CDR3 in amino acids: CASSDRGGAPHGYTF. The CDR3 DNA follows: TGTGCCAGCAGTGACCGGGGGGGGGCGCCGCATGGCTACACCTTC.

The gene calls are TRBV11-1 and TRBJ2-5, with a tentative D call TRBD1 (6 bases). Germline V gene sequence: CDR1 SGHAT, CDR2 FQDESV (reference sequence). V gave up 3 bases and J gave up 5 bases, with 16 bases separating them. The CDR3 loop spans 15 amino acids. The CDR3 here is CASSFFRGMDETQYF. CDR3 DNA: TGTGCCAGCAGCTTCTTCAGGGGAATGGATGAGACCCAGTACTTC.